A selection of T cell receptor beta chains follows, all from one sample in a study of T cell repertoires in cytomegalovirus infection. These receptors have no identified antigens. From the reads, TCRdb called clonotypes with MiXCR, one entry per CDR3 protein. The table lists approximately 260,000 distinct CDR3 sequences, approximately 22% of them singletons. Here the sequenced sample was cultured PBMCs, taken from culture after CMV antigen stimulation. The receptors were gathered from a human donor in good health (CMV status not recorded). Some clones in this sample may be carry-over from other donors' samples. Both conserved end residues are part of each CDR3. The D gene is left open where the match is weak. Size is stated for part of the rows, as once, few or many counts, or as a class when the clone is expanded.

d_gene	v_gene	j_gene	abundance	CDR3aa	CDR3nt
.	TRBV6-2/TRBV6-3	TRBJ2-3	.	CASSYHKGKGTDTQYF	TGTGCCAGCAGTTACCACAAGGGGAAGGGTACAGATACGCAGTATTTT
.	TRBV7-8	TRBJ1-4	many	CASSLVSFEKLFF	TGTGCCAGCAGCTTAGTCTCGTTCGAAAAACTGTTTTTT
.	TRBV7-2	TRBJ1-1	many	CASSSGQGLEAFF	TGTGCCAGCAGCTCGGGCCAGGGCCTTGAAGCTTTCTTT
.	TRBV11-1	TRBJ2-7	.	CASSATRGAYEQYF	TGTGCCAGCAGCGCTACTCGCGGGGCCTACGAGCAGTACTTC
TRBD2	TRBV29-1	TRBJ2-7	.	CSVEGLAGGGSYEQYF	TGCAGCGTTGAAGGACTAGCGGGAGGAGGGTCCTACGAGCAGTACTTC
TRBD2	TRBV11-3	TRBJ2-1	.	CASSPSGDSEQFF	TGTGCCAGCAGCCCTAGCGGGGACAGTGAGCAGTTCTTC
TRBD1	TRBV7-9	TRBJ1-2	.	CASSPGTATYGYTF	TGTGCCAGCAGCCCAGGGACAGCGACCTATGGCTACACCTTC
.	TRBV7-2	TRBJ1-5	few	CASSLYGGHLSNQPQHF	TGTGCCAGCAGCCTGTATGGCGGCCATCTTAGCAATCAGCCCCAGCATTTT
.	TRBV7-2	TRBJ1-5	.	CASSVSVSNQPQHF	TGTGCCAGCAGCGTCTCAGTTAGCAATCAGCCCCAGCATTTT
.	TRBV29-1	TRBJ2-6	few	CSVPSGAGANVLTF	TGCAGCGTTCCCTCGGGGGCTGGGGCCAACGTCCTGACTTTC
.	TRBV19	TRBJ1-1	many	CASTYKGRNTEAFF	TGTGCCAGCACCTATAAGGGCAGGAACACTGAAGCTTTCTTT
.	TRBV20-1	TRBJ1-6	few	CSASSSGAESYNSPLHF	TGCAGTGCTAGTTCGTCCGGGGCGGAGTCCTATAATTCACCCCTCCACTTT
TRBD2	TRBV28	TRBJ2-7	.	CATTRGGDEQYF	TGTGCCACCACCCGGGGGGGAGACGAGCAGTACTTC
TRBD2	TRBV7-2	TRBJ2-3	many	CASSPGTRGTDTQYF	TGTGCCAGCAGTCCCGGGACTAGAGGCACAGATACGCAGTATTTT
TRBD2	TRBV6-1	TRBJ2-5	few	CASSEWQGTSGTQYF	TGTGCCAGCAGTGAATGGCAGGGGACTAGCGGGACCCAGTACTTC
.	TRBV11-2	TRBJ2-1	.	CASSLMASYNEQFF	TGTGCCAGCAGCTTAATGGCCAGTTACAATGAGCAGTTCTTC
.	TRBV20-1	TRBJ2-7	.	CSASGSMTYEQYF	TGCAGTGCTAGCGGGAGCATGACCTACGAGCAGTACTTC
.	TRBV7-9	TRBJ2-5	few	CASSPRAGWETQYF	TGTGCCAGCAGCCCCCGGGCAGGATGGGAGACCCAGTACTTC
.	TRBV7-4	TRBJ1-2	.	CASGDSGNYGYTF	TGTGCCAGCGGGGACTCCGGTAACTATGGCTACACCTTC
TRBD2	TRBV7-8	TRBJ2-7	many	CASSLGGGTSAIYEQYF	TGTGCCAGCAGCTTGGGGGGGGGGACTAGCGCGATCTACGAGCAGTACTTC
TRBD2	TRBV7-2	TRBJ2-3	few	CASSLLAGPDTQYF	TGTGCCAGCAGCTTACTAGCGGGGCCAGATACGCAGTATTTT
.	TRBV19	TRBJ1-1	many	CASLRGGMNTEAFF	TGTGCCAGCCTCCGGGGAGGTATGAACACTGAAGCTTTCTTT
TRBD1	TRBV20-1	TRBJ1-2	few	CSAREKGQGYGYTF	TGCAGTGCTAGAGAAAAGGGACAGGGCTATGGCTACACCTTC
.	TRBV6-2/TRBV6-3	TRBJ2-1	.	CASSFFGGSYNEQFF	TGTGCCAGCAGTTTTTTTGGGGGTTCCTACAATGAGCAGTTCTTC
TRBD2	TRBV20-1	TRBJ2-3	few	CSARDWLAGGGHTDTQYF	TGCAGTGCTAGAGATTGGCTAGCGGGAGGGGGACACACAGATACGCAGTATTTT
.	TRBV7-6	TRBJ2-3	.	CASFSFFPGSFPDTQYF	TGTGCCAGCTTCAGCTTCTTCCCCGGGAGCTTTCCAGATACGCAGTATTTT
.	TRBV27	TRBJ2-2	.	CASSFSRSYANTGELFF	TGTGCCAGCAGTTTTTCCAGGTCCTACGCGAACACCGGGGAGCTGTTTTTT
.	TRBV7-2	TRBJ2-3	many	CASSPRTYTDTQYF	TGTGCCAGCAGCCCCAGGACGTATACAGATACGCAGTATTTT
.	TRBV4-1	TRBJ2-2	many	CASSHYLPGELFF	TGCGCCAGCAGCCATTACCTTCCCGGGGAGCTGTTTTTT
TRBD1	TRBV7-2	TRBJ1-1	many	CASSFQGVENTEAFF	TGTGCCAGCAGCTTTCAGGGGGTCGAGAACACTGAAGCTTTCTTT
TRBD2	TRBV5-4	TRBJ2-5	.	CASSLDPPGSGRLETQYF	TGTGCCAGCAGCTTGGACCCCCCGGGGAGCGGGAGACTTGAGACCCAGTACTTC
.	TRBV19	TRBJ1-2	many	CASSIGGGYGYTF	TGTGCCAGTAGTATTGGAGGGGGCTATGGCTACACCTTC
TRBD1	TRBV10-2	TRBJ1-5	.	CASSEIGTDYQHF	TGCGCCAGCAGTGAGATTGGGACAGACTACCAGCATTTT